Each of the 14 T cell receptor beta chains below was sequenced from the same sample in a study of T cells in narcolepsy. Method: immunoSEQ multiplex PCR; TCRdb's copy keeps in-frame clones and lacks some. The table includes tens of thousands of clones, approximately 80% detected once. The sample comprised CD45RA- memory CD4+ T cells from PBMCs. These receptors were obtained from a human donor with narcolepsy.

V and J are TRBV7-2 and TRBJ2-7; weak D call: TRBD1 (5 bases). Germline lookup yields CDR1 SGHTA and CDR2 FQGNSA. The CDR3 contains 12 residues. V lost 2 bases and J 3 bases, leaving 5 bases between the germline ends. CDR3 nucleotides: TGTGCCAGCAGCTTAACAGGCTACGAGCAGTACGTC. Translating gives CASSLTGYEQYV.

V and J are TRBV18 and TRBJ2-6, with TRBD2 as a possible D gene (7 bases). This CDR3 contains 18 residues. Germline V gives CDR1 KGHSH, CDR2 LQKENI. Trimming took off 1 base at V and 4 bases at J, with 17 bases between the two ends. The CDR3 DNA reads TGTGCCAGCTCACCACTCCCTCTTGGGGGGGCCGGGGCCAACGTCCTGACTTTC. Amino acids: CASSPLPLGGAGANVLTF.

The V call is TRBV27, the J call TRBJ1-5; D is possibly TRBD1 (6 bases). Per germline, CDR1 MNHEY and CDR2 SMNVEV (reference sequence). This CDR3 comprises 15 residues. Trimming left V 4 bases short and J 2 bases short, with 12 bases between. CDR3 in DNA: TGTGCCAGCAGTTCGCAGGGGTTGGGCAATCAGCCCCAGCATTTT. It encodes CASSSQGLGNQPQHF.

The chain employs TRBV5-6 and TRBJ2-7, with TRBD2 identical over 8 bases. V shed 0 bases, J shed 2 bases, and the junction held 7 bases outside the gene matches. The CDR3 consists of 16 residues. The germline V gene has CDR1 SGHDT and CDR2 YYEEEE. CDR3 loop: CASSLGQVGGAYEQYF. CDR3 coding DNA: TGTGCCAGCAGCTTGGGCCAGGTCGGGGGGGCCTACGAGCAGTACTTC.

Only one count was recorded for this clone. The V and J genes are TRBV7-9 and TRBJ1-2; TRBD1 agrees at 7 bases. Germline V gives CDR1 SEHNR, CDR2 FQNEAQ (reference sequence). V gave up 6 bases and J gave up 6 bases; unmatched junction bases: 7. CDR3 size: 13 residues. DNA of the CDR3: TGTGCCAGCAGTCGCGGGACAGACCATGGCTACACCTTC. This codes for CASSRGTDHGYTF.

V usage is TRBV28 and J usage is TRBJ2-5, with 7 positions matching TRBD1. V trimming: 5 bases; J trimming: 5 bases; junction bases outside the gene matches: 5. CDR3 size: 13 residues. Germline CDR1 is MDHEN and CDR2 is SYDVKM. In nucleotides, the CDR3 is TGTGCCAGCAGTGAACAGGGGCAGGAGACCCAGTACTTC. It codes for CASSEQGQETQYF. Full variable domain (remainder filled in from reference TRBV28 and TRBJ2-5): DVKVTQSSRYLVKRTGEKVFLECVQDMDHENMFWYRQDPGLGLRLIYFSYDVKMKEKGDIPEGYSVSREKKERFSLILESASTNQTSMYLCASSEQGQETQYFGPGTRLLVL.

V usage is TRBV7-8 and J usage is TRBJ1-1; 8 bases line up with TRBD1. The ends lost 5 bases at V and 5 bases at J; junction bases unmatched: 4. The CDR3 totals 13 residues. CDR1 and CDR2 from the germline V gene are SGHVS and FQNEAQ. The CDR3 region is CASSRTGGTEAFF. CDR3 nucleotide sequence: TGTGCCAGCAGCCGTACAGGGGGAACTGAAGCTTTCTTT.

The chain is built from TRBV7-6 and TRBJ2-2; TRBD1 might be the D (6 bases). V was shortened by 2 bases and J by 3 bases, with 10 bases between the two germline ends. CDR1 SGHVS and CDR2 FNYEAQ come from the germline V gene. The CDR3 extends over 15 amino acids. The CDR3 bases are TGTGCCAGCAGCTTATCGGCAGGGGACACCGGGGAGCTGTTTTTT. It translates to CASSLSAGDTGELFF.

The chain joins TRBV6-5 to TRBJ2-7; TRBD1 aligns across 9 bases. J gave up 7 bases and V 6 bases, and 13 bases lay outside the gene matches. This CDR3 spans 15 amino acids. The germline CDR1 and CDR2 sequences are MNHEY and SVGAGI. The CDR3 region is CASSPDRGRLREQYV. Here the CDR3 DNA reads TGTGCCAGCAGCCCGGACAGGGGACGCCTCAGGGAGCAGTACGTC.

The V gene is TRBV2, the J gene TRBJ2-5, with 16 bases lining up with TRBD2. The ends lost 5 bases at V and 9 bases at J; junction bases unmatched: 15. Per germline, CDR1 SNHLY and CDR2 FYNNEI. The length of the CDR3 is 18 residues. The CDR3: CASSLGLAGGTVAEAQYF. CDR3 sequence (DNA): TGTGCCAGCAGTTTGGGACTAGCGGGGGGGACGGTGGCGGAGGCCCAGTACTTC. Together with reference TRBV2 and TRBJ2-5, the CDR3 gives the full variable domain: EPEVTQTPSHQVTQMGQEVILRCVPISNHLYFYWYRQILGQKVEFLVSFYNNEISEKSEIFDDQFSVERPDGSNFTLKIRSTKLEDSAMYFCASSLGLAGGTVAEAQYFGPGTRLLVL.

This chain connects TRBV9 to TRBJ2-2; 9 bases are a match to TRBD1. The trim removed 4 bases at V and 7 bases at J, leaving 5 bases unmatched. There are 14 residues in the CDR3. Germline CDR1 SGDLS, CDR2 YYNGEE. The DNA for the CDR3 is TGTGCCAGCAGCACACAGGGGGCGGTCGGGGAGCTGTTTTTT. Amino acid sequence: CASSTQGAVGELFF.

This clone was found once. The chain uses TRBV7-2 and TRBJ1-2, with D hard to call. Germline V gives CDR1 SGHTA, CDR2 FQGNSA. The CDR3 spans 17 residues. V lost 2 bases to trimming and J lost 4 bases, with 20 bases between them. In nucleotides, the CDR3 is TGTGCCAGCAGCTTACAGTTGGCCTCCTCCAAGGGCTATGGCTACACCTTC. This gives the protein CASSLQLASSKGYGYTF.

V gene TRBV11-2 combines with J gene TRBJ2-7; D gene uncertain. Germline CDR1 reads SGHAT; CDR2 reads FQNNGV. The V and J ends lost 4 bases and 4 bases respectively, with 8 bases between them. The CDR3 extends over 12 amino acids. CDR3 protein: CASSSSPYEQYF. The CDR3 DNA sequence: TGTGCCAGCAGCTCCTCTCCATACGAGCAGTACTTC. Variable domain in full (rest from reference TRBV11-2 and TRBJ2-7): EAGVAQSPRYKIIEKRQSVAFWCNPISGHATLYWYQQILGQGPKLLIQFQNNGVVDDSQLPKDRFSAERLKGVDSTLKIQPAKLEDSAVYLCASSSSPYEQYFGPGTRLTVT.

Details on this clone: Other DNA variants within this sample encode the same CDR3. The rearrangement uses TRBV27 and TRBJ2-7, with a weak D call TRBD1 (6 bases). Germline lookup yields CDR1 MNHEY and CDR2 SMNVEV (reference sequence). V lost 10 bases and J lost 2, with 18 bases in between. The CDR3 is 14 residues long. The CDR3: CATRQADLPYEQYF. The CDR3 DNA sequence: TGTGCCACCCGACAGGCCGACCTACCCTACGAGCAGTACTTC.